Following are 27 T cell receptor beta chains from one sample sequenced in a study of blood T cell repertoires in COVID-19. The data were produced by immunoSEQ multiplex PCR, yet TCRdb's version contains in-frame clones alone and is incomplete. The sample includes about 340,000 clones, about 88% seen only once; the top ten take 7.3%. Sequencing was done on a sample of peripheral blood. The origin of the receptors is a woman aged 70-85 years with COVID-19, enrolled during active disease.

The CDR3 is CATSEPRQGGNEQYF. In nucleotides, the CDR3 is TGTGCCACCAGTGAACCTCGACAGGGTGGAAACGAGCAGTACTTC. This chain connects TRBV24-1 to TRBJ2-7, with 7 bases that match TRBD1. The CDR3 spans 15 residues. Trimming at V came to 4 bases and at J to 5 bases, leaving 10 bases not matched to a gene. Germline V gene data show CDR1 as KGHDR and CDR2 as SFDVKD.

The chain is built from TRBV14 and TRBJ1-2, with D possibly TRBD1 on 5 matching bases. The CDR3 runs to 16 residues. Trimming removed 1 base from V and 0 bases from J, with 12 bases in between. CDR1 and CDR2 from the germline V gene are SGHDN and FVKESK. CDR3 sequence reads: CASSQGGWKTNYGYTF. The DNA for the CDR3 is TGTGCCAGCAGCCAAGGGGGCTGGAAAACTAACTATGGCTACACCTTC.

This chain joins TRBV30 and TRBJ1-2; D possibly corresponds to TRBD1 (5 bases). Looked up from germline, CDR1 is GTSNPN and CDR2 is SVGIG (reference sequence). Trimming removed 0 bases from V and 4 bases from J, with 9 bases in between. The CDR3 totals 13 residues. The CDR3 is CAWSVGGSYGYTF. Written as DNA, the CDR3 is TGTGCCTGGAGTGTCGGGGGGAGCTATGGCTACACCTTC.

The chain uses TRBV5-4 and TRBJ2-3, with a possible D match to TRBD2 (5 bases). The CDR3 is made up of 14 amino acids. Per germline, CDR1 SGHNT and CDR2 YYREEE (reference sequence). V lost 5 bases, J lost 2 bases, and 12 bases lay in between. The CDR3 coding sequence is TGTGCCAGCAGTCCCGGGGTTTTCACAGATACGCAGTATTTT. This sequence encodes CASSPGVFTDTQYF.

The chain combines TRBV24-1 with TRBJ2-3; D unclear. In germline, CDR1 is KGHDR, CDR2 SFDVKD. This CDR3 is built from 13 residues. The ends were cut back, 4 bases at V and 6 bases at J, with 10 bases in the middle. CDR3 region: CATSDSKADTQYF. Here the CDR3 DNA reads TGTGCCACCAGTGACTCGAAAGCCGATACGCAGTATTTT.

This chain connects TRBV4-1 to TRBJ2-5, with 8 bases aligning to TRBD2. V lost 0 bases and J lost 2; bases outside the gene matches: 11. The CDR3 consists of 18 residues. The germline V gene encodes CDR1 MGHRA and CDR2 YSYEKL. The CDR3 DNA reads TGCGCCAGCAGCCAAGACACGGGGGGGCCTAGGACACAAGAGACCCAGTACTTC. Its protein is CASSQDTGGPRTQETQYF.

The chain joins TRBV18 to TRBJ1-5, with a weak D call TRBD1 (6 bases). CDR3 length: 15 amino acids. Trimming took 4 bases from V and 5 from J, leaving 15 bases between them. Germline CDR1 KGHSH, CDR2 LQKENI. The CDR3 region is CASSLSLQGYQPQHF. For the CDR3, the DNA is TGTGCCAGCTCACTGAGTTTGCAGGGGTATCAGCCCCAGCATTTT.

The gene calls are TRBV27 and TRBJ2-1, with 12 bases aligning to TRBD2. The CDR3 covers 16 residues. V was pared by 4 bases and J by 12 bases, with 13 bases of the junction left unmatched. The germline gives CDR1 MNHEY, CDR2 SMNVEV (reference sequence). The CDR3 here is CASSSILAGGSKGQFF. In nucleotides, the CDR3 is TGTGCCAGCAGTTCAATACTAGCGGGGGGCTCCAAGGGGCAGTTCTTC.

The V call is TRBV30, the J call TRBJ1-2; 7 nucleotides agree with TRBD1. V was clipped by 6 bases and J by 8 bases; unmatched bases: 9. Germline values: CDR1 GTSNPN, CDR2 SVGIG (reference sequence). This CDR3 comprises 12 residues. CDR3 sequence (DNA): TGTGCCTGCCCCGGGACAGATCAAGGCTACACCTTC. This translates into CACPGTDQGYTF.

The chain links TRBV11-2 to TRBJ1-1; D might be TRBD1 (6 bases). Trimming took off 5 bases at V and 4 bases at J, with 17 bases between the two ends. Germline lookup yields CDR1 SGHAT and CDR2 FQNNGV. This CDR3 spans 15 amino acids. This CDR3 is CASSPYAGAVTEAFF. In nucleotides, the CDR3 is TGTGCCAGCAGCCCTTACGCAGGGGCCGTCACTGAAGCTTTCTTT.

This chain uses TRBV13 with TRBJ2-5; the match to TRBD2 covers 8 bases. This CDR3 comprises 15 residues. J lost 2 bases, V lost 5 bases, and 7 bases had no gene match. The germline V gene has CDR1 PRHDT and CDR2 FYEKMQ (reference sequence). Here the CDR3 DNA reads TGTGCCAGCAGCCGGAATAAGCGGGGGCAAGAGACCCAGTACTTC. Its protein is CASSRNKRGQETQYF.

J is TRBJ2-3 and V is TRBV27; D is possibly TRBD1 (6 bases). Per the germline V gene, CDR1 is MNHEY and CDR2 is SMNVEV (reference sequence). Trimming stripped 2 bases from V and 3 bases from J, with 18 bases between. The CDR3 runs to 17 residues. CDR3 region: CASSLGQGFVMTDTQYF. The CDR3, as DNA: TGTGCCAGCAGTTTAGGGCAGGGGTTCGTAATGACAGATACGCAGTATTTT.

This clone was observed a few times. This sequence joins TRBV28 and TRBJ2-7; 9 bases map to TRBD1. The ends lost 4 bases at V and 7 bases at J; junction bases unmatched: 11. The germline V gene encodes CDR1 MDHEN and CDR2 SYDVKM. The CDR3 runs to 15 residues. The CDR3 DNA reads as TGTGCCAGCAGTTCCGAACAGGGGGCGCCGGGGGAGCAGTACTTC. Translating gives CASSSEQGAPGEQYF.

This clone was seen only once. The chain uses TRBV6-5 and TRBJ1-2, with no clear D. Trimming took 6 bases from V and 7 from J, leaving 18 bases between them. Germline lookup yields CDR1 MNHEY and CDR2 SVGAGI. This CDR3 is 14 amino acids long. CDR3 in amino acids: CASRKDGVSGGYTF. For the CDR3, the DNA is TGTGCCAGCAGGAAGGACGGGGTTAGTGGTGGCTACACCTTC.

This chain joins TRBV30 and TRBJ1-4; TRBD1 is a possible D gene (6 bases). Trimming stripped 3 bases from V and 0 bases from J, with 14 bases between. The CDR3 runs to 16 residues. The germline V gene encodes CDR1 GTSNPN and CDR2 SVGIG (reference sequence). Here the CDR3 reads CAWSPQQGATNEKLFF. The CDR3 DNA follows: TGTGCCTGGAGCCCACAACAGGGTGCAACTAATGAAAAACTGTTTTTT.

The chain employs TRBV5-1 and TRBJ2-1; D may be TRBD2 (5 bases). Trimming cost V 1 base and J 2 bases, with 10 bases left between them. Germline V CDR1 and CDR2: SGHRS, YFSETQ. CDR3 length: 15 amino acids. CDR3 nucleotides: TGCGCCAGCAGCTTGTTGGGAGTCGCCTACAATGAGCAGTTCTTC. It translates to CASSLLGVAYNEQFF.

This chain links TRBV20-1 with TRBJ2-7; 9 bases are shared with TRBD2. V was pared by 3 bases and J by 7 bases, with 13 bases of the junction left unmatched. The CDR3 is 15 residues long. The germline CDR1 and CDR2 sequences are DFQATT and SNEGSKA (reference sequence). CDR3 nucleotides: TGCAGTGCTAGTTCCTCTAGCGGGGAGGGGCGGGAGCAGTACTTC. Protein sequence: CSASSSSGEGREQYF.

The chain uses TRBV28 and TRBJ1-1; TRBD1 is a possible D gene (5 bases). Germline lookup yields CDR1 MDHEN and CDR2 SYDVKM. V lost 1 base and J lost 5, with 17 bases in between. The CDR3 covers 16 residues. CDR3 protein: CASSLSRTRDSTEAFF. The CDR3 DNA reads TGTGCCAGCAGTTTATCCCGGACCAGGGACTCGACTGAAGCTTTCTTT. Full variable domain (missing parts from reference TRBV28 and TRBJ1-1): DVKVTQSSRYLVKRTGEKVFLECVQDMDHENMFWYRQDPGLGLRLIYFSYDVKMKEKGDIPEGYSVSREKKERFSLILESASTNQTSMYLCASSLSRTRDSTEAFFGQGTRLTVV.

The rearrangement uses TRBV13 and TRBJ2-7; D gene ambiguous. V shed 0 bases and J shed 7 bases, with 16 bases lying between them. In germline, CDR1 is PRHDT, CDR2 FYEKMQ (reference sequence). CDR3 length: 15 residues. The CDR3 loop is CASSLGGDAFHEQYF. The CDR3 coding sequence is TGTGCCAGCAGCTTAGGTGGAGACGCCTTTCATGAGCAGTACTTC.

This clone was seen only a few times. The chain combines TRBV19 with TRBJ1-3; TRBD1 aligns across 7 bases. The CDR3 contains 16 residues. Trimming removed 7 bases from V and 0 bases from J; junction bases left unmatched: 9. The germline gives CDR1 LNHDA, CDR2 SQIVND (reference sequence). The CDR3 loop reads CASIRGTLHSGNTIYF. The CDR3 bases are TGTGCCAGTATCAGGGGGACGCTTCACTCTGGAAACACCATATATTTT.

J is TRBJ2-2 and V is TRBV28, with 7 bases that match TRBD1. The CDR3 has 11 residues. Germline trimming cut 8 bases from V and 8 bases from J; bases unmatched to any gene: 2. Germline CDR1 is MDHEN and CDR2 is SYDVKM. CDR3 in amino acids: CASDREGELFF. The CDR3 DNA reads TGTGCCAGCGACAGGGAAGGGGAGCTGTTTTTT.

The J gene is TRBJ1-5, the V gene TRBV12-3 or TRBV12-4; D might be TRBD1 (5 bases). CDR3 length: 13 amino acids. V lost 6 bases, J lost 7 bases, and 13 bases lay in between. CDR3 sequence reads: CASSQGDGQPQHF. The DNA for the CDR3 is TGTGCCAGCAGCCAGGGTGATGGCCAGCCCCAGCATTTT.

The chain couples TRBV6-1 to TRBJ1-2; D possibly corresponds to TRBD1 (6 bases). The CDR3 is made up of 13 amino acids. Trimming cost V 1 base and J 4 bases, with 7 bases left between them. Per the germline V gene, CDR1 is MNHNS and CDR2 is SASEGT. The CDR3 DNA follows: TGTGCCAGCAGTGAAGGGACAGCCTATGGCTACACCTTC. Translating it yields CASSEGTAYGYTF.

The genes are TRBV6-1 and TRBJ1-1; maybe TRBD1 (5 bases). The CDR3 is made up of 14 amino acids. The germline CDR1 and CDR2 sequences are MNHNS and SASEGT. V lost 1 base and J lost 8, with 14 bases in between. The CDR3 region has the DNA TGTGCCAGCAGTGAAGTAGTGGGGCCCTGGGAAGCTTTCTTT. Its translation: CASSEVVGPWEAFF.

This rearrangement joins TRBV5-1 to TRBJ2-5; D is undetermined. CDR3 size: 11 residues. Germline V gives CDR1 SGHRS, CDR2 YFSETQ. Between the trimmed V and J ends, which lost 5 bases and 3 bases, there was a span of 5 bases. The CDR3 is CASRIEETQYF. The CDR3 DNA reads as TGCGCCAGCAGGATAGAAGAGACCCAGTACTTC.

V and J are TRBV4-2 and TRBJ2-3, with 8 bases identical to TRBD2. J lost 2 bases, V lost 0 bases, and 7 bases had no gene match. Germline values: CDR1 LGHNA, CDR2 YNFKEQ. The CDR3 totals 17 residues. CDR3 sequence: CASSQDSSGGYTDTQYF. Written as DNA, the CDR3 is TGTGCCAGCAGCCAAGATTCCAGCGGGGGATACACAGATACGCAGTATTTT.

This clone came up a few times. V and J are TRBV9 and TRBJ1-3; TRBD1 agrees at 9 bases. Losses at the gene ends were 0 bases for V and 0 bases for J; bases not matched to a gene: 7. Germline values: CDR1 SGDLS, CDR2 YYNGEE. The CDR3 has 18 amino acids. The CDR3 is CASSVGQTGGRSGNTIYF. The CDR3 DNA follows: TGTGCCAGCAGCGTAGGGCAGACAGGGGGGCGCTCTGGAAACACCATATATTTT.